The 28 T cell receptor beta chains below all came from one sample that was sequenced in a study of control samples from healthy donors and cancer patients. This table comes from immunoSEQ multiplex PCR, and its TCRdb copy is limited to in-frame clones, with some not included. The sample lists some 82,000 clones, approximately 89% occurring once. Specimen: blood. These TCRs come from a man aged 45-60 years in good health.

The chain has TRBV6-5 and TRBJ1-2; 7 bases align to TRBD1. From germline, CDR1 is MNHEY and CDR2 SVGAGI. This CDR3 comprises 14 residues. V lost 10 bases to trimming and J lost 2 bases; unmatched junction nucleotides: 10. The CDR3 reads CATALGGQNYGYTF. CDR3 coding DNA: TGTGCCACCGCACTGGGGGGACAGAACTATGGCTACACCTTC.

V gene TRBV28 combines with J gene TRBJ1-1; D is possibly TRBD1 (5 bases). Trimming removed 2 bases from V and 2 bases from J, with 9 bases in between. Looked up from germline, CDR1 is MDHEN and CDR2 is SYDVKM. This CDR3 comprises 14 residues. This CDR3 reads CASSLGGINTEAFF. The CDR3 DNA reads as TGTGCCAGCAGTTTAGGGGGGATTAACACTGAAGCTTTCTTT.

Comments on this clone: An end of the junction differs from the germline gene, which may be a read error. The rearrangement uses TRBV10-1 and TRBJ1-1, with D hard to call. The CDR3 runs to 9 residues. Germline V gives CDR1 WNHNN, CDR2 SYGVQD (reference sequence). The CDR3 here is CASSESFPF. The CDR3 DNA reads as TGCGCCAGCAGTGAGTCCTTCCCATTT.

The genes are TRBV10-1 and TRBJ2-5; D possibly uses TRBD1 or TRBD2 (6 bases each). CDR1 WNHNN and CDR2 SYGVQD come from the germline V gene (reference sequence). V was shortened by 6 bases and J by 4 bases, with 18 bases between the two germline ends. CDR3 length equals 15 residues. As DNA, the CDR3 is TGCGCCAGCAGCCCCCGGGACGGGGGCAGAGAGACCCAGTACTTC. It translates to CASSPRDGGRETQYF.

The rearrangement uses TRBV29-1 and TRBJ2-7, with D perhaps being TRBD1 or TRBD2 (5 bases each). The V gene lost 0 bases and the J gene lost 3 bases, with 12 bases spanning the gap. There are 14 residues in the CDR3. CDR1 and CDR2 from the germline V gene are SQVTM and ANQGSEA. CDR3 in DNA: TGCAGCGTTGAAGATAAAGCTGGGGGCTACGAGCAGTACTTC. Translation: CSVEDKAGGYEQYF.

The rearrangement links TRBV4-3 to TRBJ2-2; D possibly matches TRBD1 or TRBD2 (6 bases each). Germline CDR1 reads LGHNA; CDR2 reads YSLEER. V was cut by 0 bases and J by 4 bases, with 12 bases left in between. This CDR3 has 16 amino acids. In nucleotides, the CDR3 is TGCGCCAGCAGCCAAGATCCAGGGGAGGTCACCGGGGAGCTGTTTTTT. Translated: CASSQDPGEVTGELFF.

The chain combines TRBV6-5 with TRBJ2-2, with D perhaps given as TRBD1 or TRBD2 (6 bases each). This CDR3 has 15 amino acids. Deletions cut 10 bases from V and 6 bases from J, with 21 bases between. Per the germline V gene, CDR1 is MNHEY and CDR2 is SVGAGI. The CDR3 DNA reads as TGTGCCACGGGGCGGGACAACGGATTGGCCGGGGAGCTGTTTTTT. Its translation is CATGRDNGLAGELFF.

The V gene is TRBV12-3 or TRBV12-4, the J gene TRBJ2-1, with TRBD2 identical over 8 bases. J lost 10 bases, V lost 1 base, and 0 bases had no gene match. The CDR3 runs to 12 residues. The CDR3 spells CASSLVAGEQFF. As DNA, the CDR3 is TGTGCCAGCAGTTTAGTAGCGGGAGAGCAGTTCTTC.

The chain carries TRBV7-8 and TRBJ2-1; no definite D call. V lost 1 base and J 4 bases, leaving 5 bases between the germline ends. Germline V gives CDR1 SGHVS, CDR2 FQNEAQ. The CDR3 sequence is 13 residues long. CDR3 sequence: CASSLERYNEQFF. The CDR3 coding sequence is TGTGCCAGCAGCTTAGAACGATACAATGAGCAGTTCTTC.

The chain uses TRBV4-3 and TRBJ2-1; D might be TRBD1 or TRBD2, each matching 6 bases. The germline CDR1 and CDR2 sequences are LGHNA and YSLEER. This CDR3 spans 16 amino acids. Trimming pared 0 bases from V and 6 bases from J, leaving 15 bases between. The CDR3 DNA reads as TGCGCCAGCAGCCAAGATACCGGGGGCGAGGGCAATGAGCAGTTCTTC. This encodes CASSQDTGGEGNEQFF.

The rearrangement joins TRBV27 to TRBJ2-1; no clear D. Deletions cut 5 bases from V and 7 bases from J, with 15 bases between. The CDR3 has 14 residues. Germline V gene lookup returns CDR1 MNHEY and CDR2 SMNVEV (reference sequence). In DNA form, the CDR3 reads TGTGCCAGCAGTAAAACAATTCAGGCAAATGAGCAGTTCTTC. Translation gives CASSKTIQANEQFF.

The chain employs TRBV9 and TRBJ1-2; D may be TRBD1 (6 bases). The CDR3 totals 14 residues. The V end lost 4 bases, the J end lost 8 bases, and 18 bases lay between the germline ends. Germline assignment: CDR1 SGDLS and CDR2 YYNGEE. CDR3 in amino acids: CASSPPGTSVGYTF. CDR3 coding DNA: TGTGCCAGCAGCCCACCCGGGACATCAGTCGGCTACACCTTC.

This sequence joins TRBV12-5 and TRBJ1-1; D is perhaps TRBD1 (5 bases). Trimming took 7 bases from V and 1 from J, leaving 16 bases between them. CDR3 length: 15 residues. The V gene's germline CDR1 is LGHNT and CDR2 FRNRAP. The CDR3 reads CASATGALGNTEAFF. The CDR3 DNA reads TGTGCTAGTGCGACCGGGGCTCTTGGGAACACTGAAGCTTTCTTT.

The gene calls are TRBV11-3 and TRBJ1-1; weak D call: TRBD1 (5 bases). Germline-derived CDR1 and CDR2 are SGHNT and YENEEA. V lost 4 bases and J lost 1, with 10 bases in between. This CDR3 comprises 14 residues. The CDR3 nucleotides read TGTGCCAGCAGCTCGGGGAGGGGGAACACTGAAGCTTTCTTT. Protein product: CASSSGRGNTEAFF.

The chain links TRBV10-3 to TRBJ2-7, with a weak D call TRBD1 (5 bases). V was shortened by 10 bases and J by 3 bases, with 22 bases between the two germline ends. The CDR3 totals 15 residues. Germline CDR1 ENHRY, CDR2 SYGVKD. CDR3 in DNA: TGTGCCACCGAACCCTCACTCAGGGTGGGCTACGAGCAGTACTTC. It codes for CATEPSLRVGYEQYF.

The rearrangement links TRBV7-8 to TRBJ2-2; D not certain. Germline V gene data show CDR1 as SGHVS and CDR2 as FQNEAQ. V lost 5 bases and J 1 base, leaving 14 bases between the germline ends. The CDR3 is 16 residues long. The CDR3 DNA sequence: TGTGCCAGCAGCCCCCGGACGGCGCTGAACACCGGGGAGCTGTTTTTT. It is translated as CASSPRTALNTGELFF.

This chain joins TRBV7-2 and TRBJ2-4, with unresolved D. The length of the CDR3 is 16 residues. The germline V gene encodes CDR1 SGHTA and CDR2 FQGNSA. The V gene lost 3 bases and the J gene lost 5 bases, with 17 bases spanning the gap. The CDR3 spells CASSFYWTPSENIQYF. CDR3 bases: TGTGCCAGCAGCTTTTACTGGACCCCTTCGGAAAACATTCAGTACTTC.

This clone appeared a few times. This chain connects TRBV7-3 to TRBJ2-6, with D uncertain. Germline V lookup: CDR1 SGHTA, CDR2 FQGTGA. This CDR3 has 15 residues. Trimming stripped 4 bases from V and 0 bases from J, with 7 bases between. CDR3 DNA: TGTGCCAGCAGCTCGGCAGTCTCTGGGGCCAACGTCCTGACTTTC. This sequence encodes CASSSAVSGANVLTF. The full variable domain, in which reference TRBV7-3 and TRBJ2-6 provide the parts outside the CDR3, is GAGVSQTPSNKVTEKGKYVELRCDPISGHTALYWYRQSLGQGPEFLIYFQGTGAADDSGLPNDRFFAVRPEGSVSTLKIQRTERGDSAVYLCASSSAVSGANVLTFGAGSRLTVL.

V usage is TRBV24-1 and J usage is TRBJ2-5; TRBD1 matches at 7 bases. The V gene's germline CDR1 is KGHDR and CDR2 SFDVKD. The V gene end was trimmed by 3 bases and the J gene end by 7 bases; junction bases not matched to a gene: 13. This CDR3 contains 16 residues. In DNA form, the CDR3 reads TGTGCCACCAGTGATGCCAAAACAGGGGACCTAGGGACCCAGTACTTC. This sequence encodes CATSDAKTGDLGTQYF.

V and J are TRBV7-3 and TRBJ2-5, with 8 bases identical to TRBD2. V was pared by 5 bases and J by 5 bases, with 7 bases of the junction left unmatched. The CDR3 has 14 residues. Germline values: CDR1 SGHTA, CDR2 FQGTGA. In DNA, the CDR3 is TGTGCCAGCAGCCGCGGGGGGCTGGGGGAGACCCAGTACTTC. Translated, it gives CASSRGGLGETQYF.

J is TRBJ1-2 and V is TRBV27; D not resolved. The CDR3 contains 13 residues. Deletions cut 5 bases from V and 7 bases from J, with 14 bases between. Germline V gene lookup returns CDR1 MNHEY and CDR2 SMNVEV (reference sequence). This CDR3 is CASSPGDRAGYTF. The CDR3 DNA follows: TGTGCCAGCAGTCCCGGGGATAGGGCTGGCTACACCTTC.

This chain joins TRBV29-1 and TRBJ2-6; 8 bases fit TRBD1. The junction had 4 bases not matched to a gene; V was cut back by 3 bases and J by 3 bases. The germline V gene encodes CDR1 SQVTM and CDR2 ANQGSEA. The CDR3 loop spans 15 amino acids. For the CDR3, the DNA is TGCAGCGTTGACGGGACAGGTGGTGGGGCCAACGTCCTGACTTTC. Amino acid sequence: CSVDGTGGGANVLTF.

V usage is TRBV2 and J usage is TRBJ2-3; 12 bases align to TRBD2. V was clipped by 7 bases and J by 5 bases; unmatched bases: 7. Germline CDR1 and CDR2: SNHLY and FYNNEI. The CDR3 has 15 residues. The CDR3 bases are TGTGCCAGCAACCTAGCGGGGGGGCCGGAAGATACGCAGTATTTT. The encoded protein is CASNLAGGPEDTQYF.

The V and J genes are TRBV29-1 and TRBJ1-4; D ambiguous. The V and J ends lost 2 bases and 13 bases respectively, with 11 bases between them. Germline V gene lookup returns CDR1 SQVTM and CDR2 ANQGSEA. CDR3 length: 11 amino acids. CDR3 nucleotides: TGCAGCGTTGAATTCCGGAGCCTACTGTTTTTT. Its protein is CSVEFRSLLFF.

The rearrangement joins TRBV19 to TRBJ1-5, with D perhaps TRBD1 (5 bases). CDR1 LNHDA and CDR2 SQIVND come from the germline V gene (reference sequence). The CDR3 covers 15 residues. Trimming took 8 bases from V and 4 from J, leaving 18 bases between them. CDR3 nucleotides: TGTGCCAGTTCCAGCCGCGCCAGGGAAAATCAGCCCCAGCATTTT. It specifies CASSSRARENQPQHF.

The CDR3 DNA sequence: TGTGCCAGCAGTAATGGACTAGCTCTGGGAGAGCAGTTCTTC. Residues: CASSNGLALGEQFF. The chain employs TRBV6-6 and TRBJ2-1, with 8 bases aligning to TRBD2. The CDR3 has 14 amino acids. J lost 10 bases, V lost 5 bases, and 10 bases had no gene match. Germline V gene lookup returns CDR1 MNHNY and CDR2 SVGAGI (reference sequence).

In this sample, this clone turned up once. The chain uses TRBV4-3 and TRBJ2-1, with unresolved D. V lost 0 bases and J 4 bases, leaving 7 bases between the germline ends. Germline V lookup: CDR1 LGHNA, CDR2 YSLEER. This CDR3 contains 14 residues. CDR3 loop: CASSQEVGYNEQFF. CDR3 coding DNA: TGCGCCAGCAGCCAAGAGGTGGGGTACAATGAGCAGTTCTTC.

V and J are TRBV3-1 (or the pseudogene TRBV3-2) and TRBJ1-3; D unresolved. This CDR3 has 14 amino acids. V was clipped by 4 bases and J by 4 bases, with 11 bases between them. Germline V lookup: CDR1 LGHDT, CDR2 YNNKEL (reference sequence). CDR3 DNA: TGTGCCAGCAGCCTTAAAGGTTCAGGAAACACCATATATTTT. Encoded protein: CASSLKGSGNTIYF.